A selection of T cell receptor beta chains follows, all from one sample in a study of cytomegalovirus exposure and HLA in healthy donors. Sequencing was performed with immunoSEQ multiplex PCR; in TCRdb, only in-frame clones are kept and a portion is missing. This table holds about 140,000 clones, 80% found once. Specimen: PBMCs. Every receptor here comes from a male donor in good health and CMV-seronegative. Each CDR3 is given with its conserved first and last residue. A D gene is named only where the DNA matches it firmly. For some rows the clone size is stated as once, few or many, or as a class when expanded; others skip it.

D: -
V: TRBV28
J: TRBJ1-2
size: -
length: 15
CDR3: CASSFNGEGRYGYTF
DNA: TGTGCCAGCAGTTTTAATGGCGAGGGGAGGTATGGCTACACCTTC

D: TRBD1
V: TRBV4-3
J: TRBJ2-7
size: -
length: 15
CDR3: CASSQDRRGLDEQYF
DNA: TGCGCCAGCAGCCAAGATCGAAGGGGGCTTGACGAGCAGTACTTC

D: -
V: TRBV23-1
J: TRBJ1-1
size: -
length: 12
CDR3: CASNSGGTEAFF
DNA: TGCGCCAGCAACAGTGGTGGGACTGAAGCTTTCTTT

D: TRBD1
V: TRBV2
J: TRBJ2-2
size: -
length: 15
CDR3: CASHRDRGRSGELFF
DNA: TGTGCCAGCCACCGGGACAGGGGAAGATCCGGGGAGCTGTTTTTT

D: -
V: TRBV27
J: TRBJ2-7
size: -
length: 14
CDR3: CASSQDLLAYEQYF
DNA: TGTGCCAGCAGTCAGGATCTACTCGCCTACGAGCAGTACTTC

D: -
V: TRBV6-5
J: TRBJ2-2
size: -
length: 15
CDR3: CASRPRGASTGELFF
DNA: TGTGCCAGCAGACCCCGGGGGGCGAGCACCGGGGAGCTGTTTTTT

D: -
V: TRBV25-1
J: TRBJ1-4
size: -
length: 15
CDR3: CASSDYSSTNEKLFF
DNA: TGTGCCAGCAGTGATTACAGTTCAACTAATGAAAAACTGTTTTTT

D: TRBD2
V: TRBV4-3
J: TRBJ2-5
size: -
length: 14
CDR3: CASSQGRELGTQYF
DNA: TGCGCCAGCAGCCAAGGGCGGGAGTTAGGGACCCAGTACTTC

D: -
V: TRBV4-1
J: TRBJ1-5
size: few
length: 16
CDR3: CASSQDFNRVGQPQHF
DNA: TGCGCCAGCAGCCAAGACTTTAACAGGGTGGGTCAGCCCCAGCATTTT

D: TRBD1
V: TRBV10-3
J: TRBJ1-3
size: -
length: 15
CDR3: CAISDARGIGNTIYF
DNA: TGTGCCATCAGTGATGCCAGGGGGATTGGAAACACCATATATTTT

D: -
V: TRBV27
J: TRBJ2-7
size: -
length: 16
CDR3: CASSRIYPGNSYEQYF
DNA: TGTGCCAGCAGTCGCATTTATCCCGGGAACTCCTACGAGCAGTACTTC

D: -
V: TRBV2
J: TRBJ1-2
size: -
length: 12
CDR3: CASTTGYYGYTF
DNA: TGTGCCAGCACGACAGGCTACTATGGCTACACCTTC

D: -
V: TRBV6-6
J: TRBJ2-7
size: -
length: 14
CDR3: CASSQGTASYEQYF
DNA: TGTGCCAGCAGTCAAGGGACTGCCTCCTACGAGCAGTACTTC

D: -
V: TRBV19
J: TRBJ2-7
size: -
length: 15
CDR3: CASSKDSTIPYEQYF
DNA: TGTGCCAGTAGTAAGGACAGTACTATTCCCTACGAGCAGTACTTC

D: TRBD1
V: TRBV5-6
J: TRBJ2-7
size: -
length: 15
CDR3: CASSHGQGLIYEQYF
DNA: TGTGCCAGCAGCCACGGACAGGGTTTAATCTACGAGCAGTACTTC

D: -
V: TRBV4-2
J: TRBJ2-7
size: -
length: 15
CDR3: CASSQDLDNPREQYF
DNA: TGTGCCAGCAGCCAAGACTTGGACAACCCTCGCGAGCAGTACTTC

D: TRBD1
V: TRBV7-2
J: TRBJ2-1
size: -
length: 16
CDR3: CASSLGTGGAGGEQFF
DNA: TGTGCCAGCAGCTTGGGGACAGGGGGGGCAGGAGGTGAGCAGTTCTTC

D: -
V: TRBV6-5
J: TRBJ1-1
size: -
length: 14
CDR3: CASRSHRLNTEAFF
DNA: TGTGCCAGCAGGTCCCACAGGCTGAACACTGAAGCTTTCTTT